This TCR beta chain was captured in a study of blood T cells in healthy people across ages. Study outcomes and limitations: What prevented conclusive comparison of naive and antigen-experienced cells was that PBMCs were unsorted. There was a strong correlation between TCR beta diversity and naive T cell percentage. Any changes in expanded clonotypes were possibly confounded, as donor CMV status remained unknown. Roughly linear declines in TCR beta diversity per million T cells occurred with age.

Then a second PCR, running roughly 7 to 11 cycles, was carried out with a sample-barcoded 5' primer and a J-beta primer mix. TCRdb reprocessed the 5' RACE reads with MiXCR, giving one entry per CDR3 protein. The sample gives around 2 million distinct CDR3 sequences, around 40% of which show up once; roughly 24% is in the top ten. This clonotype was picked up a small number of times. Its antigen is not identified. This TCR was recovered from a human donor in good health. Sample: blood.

The DNA of the CDR3 is TGTGCCACCAGCAGAGGGGGAAAAACTAGAACTCTGGAGACCCAGTACTTC. It is translated as CATSRGGKTRTLETQYF. V and J are TRBV15 and TRBJ2-5; TRBD2 might be the D (5 bases). Trimming stripped 1 base from V and 5 bases from J, with 20 bases between. The germline V gene has CDR1 LNHNV and CDR2 YYDKDF (reference sequence). The CDR3 loop spans 17 amino acids.